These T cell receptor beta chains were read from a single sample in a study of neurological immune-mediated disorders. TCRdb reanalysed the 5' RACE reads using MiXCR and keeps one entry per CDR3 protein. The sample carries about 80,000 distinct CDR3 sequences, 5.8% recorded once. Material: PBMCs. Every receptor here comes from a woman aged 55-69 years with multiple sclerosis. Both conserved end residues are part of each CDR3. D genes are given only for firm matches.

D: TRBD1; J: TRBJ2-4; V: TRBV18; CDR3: CASIPGQGDIQYF
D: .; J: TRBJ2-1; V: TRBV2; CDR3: CASSGAQPHEQFF
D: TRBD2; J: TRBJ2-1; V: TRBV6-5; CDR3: CASTQGSGGPNEQFF
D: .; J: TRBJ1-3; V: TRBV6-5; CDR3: CASSYSGRLDSGNTIYF
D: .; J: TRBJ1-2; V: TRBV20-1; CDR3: CSAPRGDLNYGYTF
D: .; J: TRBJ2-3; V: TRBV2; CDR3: CASSTDSHADTQYF
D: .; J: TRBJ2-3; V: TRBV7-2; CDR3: CASSLVLVPGDTQYF
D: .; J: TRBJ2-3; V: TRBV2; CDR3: CASRPRGDLSDTQYF
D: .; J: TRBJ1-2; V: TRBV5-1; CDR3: CASSLGTGYGYTF
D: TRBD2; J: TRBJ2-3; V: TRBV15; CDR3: CATSRRGGLNTQYF
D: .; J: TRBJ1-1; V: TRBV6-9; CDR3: CASSYKGDATEAFF
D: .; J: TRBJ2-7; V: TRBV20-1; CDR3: CSAQKPGTTYEQYF
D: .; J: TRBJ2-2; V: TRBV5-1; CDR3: CASSLWGREVPGELFF
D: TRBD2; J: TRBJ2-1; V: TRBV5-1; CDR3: CASSALAGGGYNEQFF
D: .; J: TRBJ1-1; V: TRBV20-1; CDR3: CSGKGTDFNTEAFF
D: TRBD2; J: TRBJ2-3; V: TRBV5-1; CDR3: CASSGGLAGGPYTQYF
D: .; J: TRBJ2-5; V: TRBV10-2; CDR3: CASSEFVLGETQYF
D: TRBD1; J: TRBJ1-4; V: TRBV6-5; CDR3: CASSPGQGRDEKLFF
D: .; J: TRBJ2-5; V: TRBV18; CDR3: CASSPTGEVRGKETQYF
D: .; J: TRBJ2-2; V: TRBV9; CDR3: CASSTKGLNTGELFF
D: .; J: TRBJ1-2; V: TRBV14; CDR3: CASSRESTNYGYTF
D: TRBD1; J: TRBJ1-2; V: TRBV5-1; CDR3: CASSKGTDWGYTF
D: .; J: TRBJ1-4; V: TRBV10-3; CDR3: CAISDPNRRTNEKLFF
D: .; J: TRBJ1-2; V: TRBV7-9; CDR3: CASSPTGPYGYTF
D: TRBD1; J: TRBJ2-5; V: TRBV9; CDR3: CASSEGTGVVETQYF
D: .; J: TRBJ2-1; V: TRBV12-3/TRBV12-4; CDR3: CASSSSGGAVEQFF
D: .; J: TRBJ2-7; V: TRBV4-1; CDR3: CASSPGDAAYEQYF
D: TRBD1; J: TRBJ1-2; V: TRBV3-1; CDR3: CASSQARTGNYGYTF
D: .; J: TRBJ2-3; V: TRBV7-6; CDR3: CASRRAGRADTQYF
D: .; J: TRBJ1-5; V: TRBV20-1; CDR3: CSARVASNQPQHF
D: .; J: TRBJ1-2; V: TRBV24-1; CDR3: CATSEAGLGYTF
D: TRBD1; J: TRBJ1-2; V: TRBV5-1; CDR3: CASRLARGAYGYTF
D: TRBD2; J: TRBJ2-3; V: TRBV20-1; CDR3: CSARDRFRAGGSDTQYF
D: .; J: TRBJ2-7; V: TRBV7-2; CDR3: CASSLSPGLAVQYF
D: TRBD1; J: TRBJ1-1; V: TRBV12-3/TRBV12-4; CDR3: CASRWGTGGSAFF
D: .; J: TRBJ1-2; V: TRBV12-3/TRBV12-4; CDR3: CASSKQDYGYTF
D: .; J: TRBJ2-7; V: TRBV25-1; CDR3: CASSTSGRSSYEQYF
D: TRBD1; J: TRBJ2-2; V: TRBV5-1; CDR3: CASSLGQGNTGELFF
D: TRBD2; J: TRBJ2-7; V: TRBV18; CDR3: CASSPIAGGLSYEQYF
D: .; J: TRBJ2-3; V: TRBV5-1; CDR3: CASSPRHGTVSPDTQYF
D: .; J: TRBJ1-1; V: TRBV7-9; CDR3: CASSEEINTEAFF
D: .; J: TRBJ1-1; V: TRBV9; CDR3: CASSVDPANTEAFF
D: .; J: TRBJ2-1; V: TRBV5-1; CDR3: CASSPEGGLVGNEQFF
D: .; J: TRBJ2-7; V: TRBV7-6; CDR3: CASSLADSTYEQYF
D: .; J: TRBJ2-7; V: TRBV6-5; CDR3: CASSEGGSYEQYF